This T cell receptor (beta chain) was sequenced during a study of control samples from healthy donors and cancer patients (TCRdb year 2020). V and J are truncated by 2 bases and 4 bases respectively, leaving an intervening sequence of 6 bases. In the germline V gene, CDR1 corresponds to SNHLY and CDR2 to FYNNEI. There are 13 amino acids in the CDR3, from cysteine to phenylalanine inclusive. CDR3 DNA only is kept here, 39 bases in frame from base 1. In regard to this clone: Its antigen remains undetermined. No qualities accompany the bases; no much larger clone lies one base away.

Receptor libraries were prepared by the immunoSEQ multiplex PCR assay. What TCRdb holds here is the immuneACCESS table cut down to in-frame rearrangements. Part of the clones is not present; checked against another copy, under half of the missing clones reflect an unresolved V gene, and the others are unexplained. The sample data list about 94,000 clones, and roughly nine tenths of these were observed just once. About 4% of the sample is held by the ten biggest clonotypes. Sequencing was performed on blood. Here the chain combines TRBV2 and TRBJ1-3; confidence is insufficient to name the D gene. This TCR was recovered from a woman aged 18-29 years in good health. The DNA reads TGTGCCAGCAGTGAACAAGAAGGAAACACCATATATTTT. Its translation is CASSEQEGNTIYF.